Shown below are 15 T cell receptor beta chains from a single sample sequenced in a study of control samples from healthy donors and cancer patients. Profiling relied on immunoSEQ multiplex PCR, and the TCRdb table lists in-frame clones only, not all of them. This sample has under 450,000 clones, with approximately 90% found just once. Sequencing was performed on PBMCs. The receptors stem from a man aged 40-49 years with head and neck cancer.

The chain couples TRBV4-2 to TRBJ2-5, with 8 bases fitting TRBD2. V trimming: 1 base; J trimming: 3 bases; junction bases outside the gene matches: 4. Germline V gene sequence: CDR1 LGHNA, CDR2 YNFKEQ. This CDR3 has 15 residues. The DNA of the CDR3 is TGTGCCAGCAGCCAAGGCGGGGGGTCGGAAGAGACCCAGTACTTC. As protein: CASSQGGGSEETQYF.

The rearrangement links TRBV10-2 to TRBJ1-4, with a possible D match to TRBD1 (6 bases). V lost 6 bases and J lost 5, with 13 bases in between. The CDR3 length is 14 residues. Germline CDR1 reads WSHSY; CDR2 reads SAAADI. For the CDR3, the DNA is TGCGCCAGCAGCACGGAAGGGGGGAATGAAAAACTGTTTTTT. It specifies CASSTEGGNEKLFF.

This chain links TRBV5-1 with TRBJ1-1, with a possible D match to TRBD1 (6 bases). V shed 0 bases and J shed 4 bases, with 13 bases lying between them. The CDR3 runs 15 residues. Germline CDR1 is SGHRS and CDR2 is YFSETQ. In nucleotides, the CDR3 is TGCGCCAGCAGCTTGGATGGGGGCGGGAGCACTGAAGCTTTCTTT. It is translated as CASSLDGGGSTEAFF.

This clone was detected once. The rearrangement links TRBV10-3 to TRBJ2-3; no reliable D call. V lost 2 bases and J lost 3, with 6 bases in between. The germline gives CDR1 ENHRY, CDR2 SYGVKD. CDR3 length: 13 amino acids. The CDR3 nucleotides read TGTGCCATCAGTGAGAATCCGACAGATACGCAGTATTTT. The encoded protein is CAISENPTDTQYF.

The chain combines TRBV19 with TRBJ1-5; D not certain. V was cut by 5 bases and J by 0 bases, with 11 bases left in between. This CDR3 contains 15 residues. The germline V gene has CDR1 LNHDA and CDR2 SQIVND (reference sequence). The CDR3 sequence is CASSPEATSNQPQHF. The CDR3 DNA follows: TGTGCCAGTAGTCCAGAAGCAACTAGCAATCAGCCCCAGCATTTT.

The gene calls are TRBV9 and TRBJ2-1; the match to TRBD1 covers 8 bases. This CDR3 contains 16 residues. Unmatched junction bases numbered 10, after V lost 2 bases and J lost 6 bases. The V gene's germline CDR1 is SGDLS and CDR2 YYNGEE. CDR3 nucleotide sequence: TGTGCCAGCAGCGTCACCGGGACAGGAATCGGCAATGAGCAGTTCTTC. It yields the protein CASSVTGTGIGNEQFF.

The gene calls are TRBV19 and TRBJ2-3, with 8 bases identical to TRBD1. Germline CDR1 is LNHDA and CDR2 is SQIVND (reference sequence). CDR3 length equals 13 residues. The J segment lost 2 bases and the V segment lost 8 bases, leaving 3 bases of the junction unmatched. CDR3 DNA sequence: TGTGCCAGTGGACAGGGCCCCACAGATACGCAGTATTTT. Its translation: CASGQGPTDTQYF.

V is TRBV11-3 and J is TRBJ2-3; 7 nucleotides match TRBD1. CDR1 is SGHNT and CDR2 is YENEEA in the germline V gene. This CDR3 comprises 16 residues. V gave up 4 bases and J gave up 3 bases; unmatched junction bases: 10. DNA of the CDR3: TGTGCCAGCAGCTCAGGGGACAGAGCTCCTACAGATACGCAGTATTTT. Protein: CASSSGDRAPTDTQYF.

The V gene is TRBV5-6, the J gene TRBJ2-5; no reliable D call. The CDR3 extends over 14 amino acids. V was shortened by 4 bases and J by 5 bases, with 15 bases between the two germline ends. Germline loops: CDR1 SGHDT, CDR2 YYEEEE. The CDR3 region is CASSPPTRYETQYF. CDR3 DNA sequence: TGTGCCAGCAGCCCGCCGACCCGATACGAGACCCAGTACTTC.

The CDR3 DNA reads as TGTGCCAGAAGCCCGAGTGGCAGGGGGCAGACAGATACGCAGTATTTT. Encoded protein: CARSPSGRGQTDTQYF. This chain uses TRBV7-5 with TRBJ2-3; the table assigns TRBD1, which was not confirmed against the DNA. TRBV7-5 is deemed a pseudogene. The CDR3 spans 16 residues.

The V call is TRBV5-5, the J call TRBJ2-5; either TRBD1 or TRBD2 may supply D (6 bases each). The CDR3 sequence is 14 residues long. The V end was cut by 4 bases, the J end by 5 bases, with 15 bases between. Per the germline V gene, CDR1 is SGHKS and CDR2 is YYEKEE (reference sequence). The CDR3 here is CASSTARGGETQYF. The CDR3 region has the DNA TGTGCCAGCAGCACCGCCCGAGGGGGGGAGACCCAGTACTTC.

The V call is TRBV6-2 or TRBV6-3, the J call TRBJ2-3; 13 nucleotides match TRBD2. CDR1 and CDR2 from the germline V gene are MNHEY and SVGEGT. The CDR3 contains 16 residues. Trimming at V came to 4 bases and at J to 7 bases, leaving 8 bases not matched to a gene. DNA for the CDR3: TGTGCCAGCAGTTCAGGACTAGCGGGGGCCGTTTATACGCAGTATTTT. This encodes CASSSGLAGAVYTQYF.

The genes are TRBV14 and TRBJ1-1; no clear D. Trimming left V 0 bases short and J 3 bases short, with 23 bases between. The CDR3 consists of 19 residues. The V gene's germline CDR1 is SGHDN and CDR2 FVKESK. CDR3 sequence reads: CASSQEVEIGFGEHTEAFF. In DNA form, the CDR3 reads TGTGCCAGCAGCCAAGAGGTAGAAATCGGGTTTGGGGAGCACACTGAAGCTTTCTTT.

This sequence joins TRBV5-5 and TRBJ1-1; 9 bases are a match to TRBD1. V lost 7 bases to trimming and J lost 1 base; unmatched junction nucleotides: 17. The CDR3 consists of 18 residues. CDR1 and CDR2 (germline): SGHKS, YYEKEE (reference sequence). The CDR3 coding sequence is TGTGCCAGCGTTTGGGGTTGGGGACGGACAGGGGAGAACACTGAAGCTTTCTTT. Amino acid sequence: CASVWGWGRTGENTEAFF.

V is TRBV28 and J is TRBJ2-5, with TRBD1 matching 7 bases. The V and J ends lost 5 bases and 4 bases, in that order; junction bases with no gene match: 7. Germline V gives CDR1 MDHEN, CDR2 SYDVKM. The CDR3 has 14 residues. This CDR3 reads CASSKDRVGETQYF. The CDR3 DNA follows: TGTGCCAGCAGTAAAGACAGGGTGGGAGAGACCCAGTACTTC.